The 9 T cell receptor beta chains below were found in one sample sequenced in a study of blood T cell repertoires in COVID-19. Clones were read by immunoSEQ multiplex PCR, and TCRdb kept only the in-frame ones, dropping some. The sample shows more than 250,000 clones, over 75% of them seen only once. Sequencing used peripheral blood. Source of these receptors: a human donor in a cohort sampled during active COVID-19.

The V call is TRBV9, the J call TRBJ2-7, with 7 nucleotides matching TRBD2. The ends lost 0 bases at V and 2 bases at J; junction bases unmatched: 2. Germline lookup yields CDR1 SGDLS and CDR2 YYNGEE. The CDR3 totals 14 residues. CDR3 DNA sequence: TGTGCCAGCAGCGTAGAGGGGACTACCTACGAGCAGTACTTC. This sequence encodes CASSVEGTTYEQYF.

The chain recombines TRBV7-2 with TRBJ2-3; 8 bases fit TRBD2. J was trimmed by 2 bases and V by 5 bases; bases with no gene match: 6. The V gene's germline CDR1 is SGHTA and CDR2 FQGNSA. This CDR3 region has 15 residues. CDR3 bases: TGTGCCAGCAGCCCCGGGGGGGCTTACACAGATACGCAGTATTTT. Protein sequence: CASSPGGAYTDTQYF. Supplemented by reference TRBV7-2 and TRBJ2-3, the full variable domain reads GAGVSQSPSNKVTEKGKDVELRCDPISGHTALYWYRQSLGQGLEFLIYFQGNSAPDKSGLPSDRFSAERTGGSVSTLTIQRTQQEDSAVYLCASSPGGAYTDTQYFGPGTRLTVL.

This clone was seen just once. J is TRBJ2-1 and V is TRBV12-3 or TRBV12-4; D might be TRBD1 (5 bases). The CDR3 spans 11 residues. Trimming took 7 bases from V and 7 from J, leaving 8 bases between them. CDR3 amino acids: CASKGWNEQFF. The CDR3 DNA sequence: TGTGCCAGCAAGGGGTGGAATGAGCAGTTCTTC.

V is TRBV30 and J is TRBJ1-1, with a possible D match to TRBD1 (6 bases). Trimming removed 4 bases at V and 5 bases at J, with 14 bases between. Germline V gene data show CDR1 as GTSNPN and CDR2 as SVGIG (reference sequence). This CDR3 comprises 13 residues. CDR3 sequence: CAWKQGRQTEAFF. In DNA form, the CDR3 reads TGTGCCTGGAAGCAGGGGAGACAGACTGAAGCTTTCTTT.

This clone was found many times. The J gene is TRBJ2-7, the V gene TRBV27; 10 nucleotides line up with TRBD2. Germline CDR1 reads MNHEY; CDR2 reads SMNVEV (reference sequence). Trimming removed 5 bases from V and 1 base from J; junction bases left unmatched: 8. The CDR3 has 16 residues. Here the CDR3 DNA reads TGTGCCAGCAGTACAAAGACTAGCGGGTATTCCTACGAGCAGTACTTC. Encoded protein: CASSTKTSGYSYEQYF.

In DNA, the CDR3 is TGTGCCAGCAGTACAGGGAGGGTCTATGGCTACACCTTC. It yields the protein CASSTGRVYGYTF. The genes are TRBV28 and TRBJ1-2, with D possibly being TRBD1 (6 bases). Germline lookup yields CDR1 MDHEN and CDR2 SYDVKM. The germline V and J ends were trimmed by 5 bases and 4 bases, with 11 bases remaining between them. The CDR3 runs to 13 residues.

The chain employs TRBV4-1 and TRBJ1-5, with a weak D call TRBD1 (5 bases). The CDR3 is 18 amino acids. The V gene lost 1 base and the J gene lost 3 bases, with 19 bases spanning the gap. Germline CDR1 MGHRA, CDR2 YSYEKL. This CDR3 reads CASSQVVHPQGTNQPQHF. The CDR3 coding sequence is TGCGCCAGCAGCCAAGTAGTGCACCCCCAGGGAACCAATCAGCCCCAGCATTTT.

V is TRBV6-6 and J is TRBJ2-7, with 7 bases aligning to TRBD1. The ends lost 2 bases at V and 2 bases at J; junction bases unmatched: 9. The CDR3 has 16 amino acids. Germline CDR1 MNHNY, CDR2 SVGAGI (reference sequence). CDR3 coding DNA: TGTGCCAGCAGTTACGGGGATCCCGGGACAGCCTACGAGCAGTACTTC. Protein sequence: CASSYGDPGTAYEQYF.

The J gene is TRBJ2-7, the V gene TRBV11-1, with D hard to call. Germline assignment: CDR1 SGHAT and CDR2 FQDESV (reference sequence). The CDR3 length is 14 residues. V was clipped by 4 bases and J by 4 bases, with 14 bases between them. The CDR3, as DNA: TGTGCCAGCAGCTCGTCGCAGAACCCTTACGAGCAGTACTTC. This encodes CASSSSQNPYEQYF.